This T cell receptor beta chain came from a study of blood T cell repertoires in COVID-19. Study-wide background: Researchers got acute and convalescent COVID-19 samples from the United States, Italy and Spain. From T cells, B-cell-depleted T cells, or PBMCs came the material, which was cDNA or gDNA.

As for this clone: Other DNA variants within this sample encode the same CDR3.

Original processing methods: Nucleated cell number was recorded as an estimate derived from reference gene primer amplification. This table comes from immunoSEQ multiplex PCR, and its TCRdb copy is limited to in-frame clones, with some not included. That table furnishes V, J and clone size, whereas the DNA furnished D and trimming. Of 150,000 to 200,000 clones in the sample, 70% to 90% are singletons; the top ten hold about 9.7%. The CDR3 loop spans 13 amino acids. The germline V gene has CDR1 MNHEY and CDR2 SMNVEV (reference sequence). V was cut by 5 bases and J by 7 bases, with 12 bases left in between.

This receptor was obtained from a man aged 45-65 years with active or convalescent COVID-19. Sequencing used peripheral blood. The chain joins TRBV27 to TRBJ1-5, with TRBD1 as a possible D gene (6 bases). This chain's CDR3 is CASSLQGRQPQHF. The CDR3 coding sequence is TGTGCCAGCAGTCTACAGGGTAGGCAGCCCCAGCATTTT.